This T cell receptor beta chain was identified during a study of tumor-infiltrating lymphocytes in primary liver carcinoma. Study outcomes and limitations: Tumors carried a top-250-clone fraction significantly exceeding that of blood (p = 0.039).

This clonotype appeared once. Its antigen is not known. The junction departs from the called germline gene at one end, perhaps through a read error. Starting from approximately 470 ng of total RNA, TCR beta cDNA was produced with a primer in the constant region. Sequencing libraries for TCR beta derived from three nested multiplex PCR rounds that used slightly modified ARM-PCR. Two initial PCR rounds of approximately 10 cycles each paired TRBV1-TRBV30 forward primers with a C-beta reverse primer. In TCRdb, the multiplex PCR reads were re-called with MiXCR into one record per CDR3 protein. The sample lists 70,000 to 95,000 distinct CDR3 sequences, 60% to 80% occurring once. This CDR3 has 13 residues. CDR1 is SGHAT, CDR2 FQDESV, per germline (reference sequence). From roughly 20-30 mg of unsorted bulk tissue, DNA and RNA were co-extracted together.

Sequenced material: liver tumor tissue from sampling region 4. Subset described: tumor region T4, right-lateral pole. The receptor was derived from a man aged 35 to 55 with primary liver carcinoma and hepatitis B virus infection. The chain has TRBV11-1 and TRBJ2-7, with D hard to call. The CDR3 protein is CASSFRSPYEQYF. Here the CDR3 DNA reads TGTGCCAGCAGCTTTAGATCACCCTATGAGCAGTACTTC. Variable domain in full (rest from reference TRBV11-1 and TRBJ2-7): EAEVAQSPRYKITEKSQAVAFWCDPISGHATLYWYRQILGQGPELLVQFQDESVVDDSQLPKDRFSAERLKGVDSTLKIQPAELGDSAMYLCASSFRSPYEQYFGPGTRLTVT.